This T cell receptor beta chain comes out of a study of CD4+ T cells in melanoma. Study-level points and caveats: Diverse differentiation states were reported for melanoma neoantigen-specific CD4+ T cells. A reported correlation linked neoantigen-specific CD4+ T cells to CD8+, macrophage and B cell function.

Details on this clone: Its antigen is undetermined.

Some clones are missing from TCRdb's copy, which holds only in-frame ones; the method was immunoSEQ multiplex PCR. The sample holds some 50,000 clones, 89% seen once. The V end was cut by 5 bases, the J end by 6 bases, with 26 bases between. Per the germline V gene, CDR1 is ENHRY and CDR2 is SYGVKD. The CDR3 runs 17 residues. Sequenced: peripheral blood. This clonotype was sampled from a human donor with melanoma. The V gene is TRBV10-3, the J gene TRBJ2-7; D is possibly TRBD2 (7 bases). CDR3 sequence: CAISRVGGLGGPGEQYF. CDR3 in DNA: TGTGCCATCAGTCGCGTGGGGGGGCTAGGGGGGCCGGGCGAGCAGTACTTC.